Below, 17 T cell receptor beta chains from the same sample are listed, as sequenced in a study of T cell responses to AZD1222 COVID-19 vaccine. Produced via immunoSEQ multiplex PCR; TCRdb's table is partial and in-frame only. The data hold about 140,000 clones, with around 93% observed a single time. The specimen was peripheral blood, collected on day 0 of AZD1222 vaccination. Source of these receptors: an adult in good health.

This clone has a single count. Here the CDR3 reads CASSHRSGKVDEQFF. The CDR3 coding sequence is TGCGCCAGCAGTCACCGTAGCGGGAAGGTGGATGAGCAGTTCTTC. The chain links TRBV23-1 to TRBJ2-1, with 8 bases fitting TRBD2. TRBV23-1 is reported as an ORF; its role is uncertain. The V gene end was trimmed by 3 bases and the J gene end by 8 bases; junction bases not matched to a gene: 9. This CDR3 has 15 amino acids.

This chain links TRBV9 with TRBJ2-7, with 13 bases aligning to TRBD2. The length of the CDR3 is 18 residues. V lost 4 bases to trimming and J lost 3 bases; unmatched junction nucleotides: 13. CDR1 is SGDLS, CDR2 YYNGEE, per germline. The CDR3 protein is CASSPSGTSGIPYYEQYF. DNA of the CDR3: TGTGCCAGCAGCCCCAGTGGGACTAGCGGGATTCCCTACTACGAGCAGTACTTC.

The chain employs TRBV4-2 and TRBJ1-2; D not certain. The CDR3 totals 15 residues. CDR1 is LGHNA and CDR2 is YNFKEQ in the germline V gene. V was clipped by 5 bases and J by 2 bases, with 15 bases between them. The CDR3 DNA follows: TGTGCCAGCAGCAGCCCAATCCAGGTGAACTATGGCTACACCTTC. Its translation is CASSSPIQVNYGYTF.

The J gene is TRBJ2-7, the V gene TRBV12-5; D may be TRBD1 or TRBD2 (5 bases each). Germline-derived CDR1 and CDR2 are LGHNT and FRNRAP. V gave up 1 base and J gave up 9 bases, with 10 bases separating them. The CDR3 runs 12 residues. The CDR3 DNA follows: TGTGCTAGTGGTTTGGCGGGGCTGGGGCAGTACTTC. It encodes CASGLAGLGQYF.

V is TRBV5-4 and J is TRBJ2-2; D assignment may be TRBD1 or TRBD2 (5 bases each). Germline V lookup: CDR1 SGHNT, CDR2 YYREEE (reference sequence). The CDR3 runs 14 residues. Between the trimmed V and J ends, which lost 3 bases and 5 bases, there was a span of 11 bases. The CDR3 sequence: CASSSAWGTGELFF. As DNA, the CDR3 is TGTGCCAGCAGCTCTGCTTGGGGGACCGGGGAGCTGTTTTTT.

The rearrangement uses TRBV18 and TRBJ2-2; D is unresolved. The V end was cut by 2 bases, the J end by 0 bases, with 10 bases between. Germline V gene data show CDR1 as KGHSH and CDR2 as LQKENI. This CDR3 comprises 16 residues. The CDR3 sequence: CASSPMRRPNTGELFF. The DNA of the CDR3 is TGTGCCAGCTCACCAATGCGCAGGCCGAACACCGGGGAGCTGTTTTTT.

This rearrangement joins TRBV2 to TRBJ1-3; D gene unclear. V shed 5 bases and J shed 9 bases, with 14 bases lying between them. Germline CDR1 reads SNHLY; CDR2 reads FYNNEI. This CDR3 has 13 amino acids. The CDR3 coding sequence is TGTGCCAGCAGTCCCGTAGTTCTCTCCACCATATATTTT. As protein: CASSPVVLSTIYF.

The chain recombines TRBV7-9 with TRBJ2-3; TRBD1 matches at 7 bases. This CDR3 has 15 amino acids. Germline lookup yields CDR1 SEHNR and CDR2 FQNEAQ (reference sequence). Trimming took 6 bases from V and 0 from J; bases not matched to a gene: 6. CDR3 in amino acids: CASSPGGHSTDTQYF. The CDR3 region has the DNA TGTGCCAGCAGTCCAGGGGGACATAGCACAGATACGCAGTATTTT. The complete variable domain, with remaining parts taken from reference TRBV7-9 and TRBJ2-3, reads DTGVSQNPRHKITKRGQNVTFRCDPISEHNRLYWYRQTLGQGPEFLTYFQNEAQLEKSRLLSDRFSAERPKGSFSTLEIQRTEQGDSAMYLCASSPGGHSTDTQYFGPGTRLTVL.

The chain joins TRBV7-3 to TRBJ2-1, with 12 bases aligning to TRBD2. Germline assignment: CDR1 SGHTA and CDR2 FQGTGA. J gave up 10 bases and V 1 base, and 8 bases lay outside the gene matches. This CDR3 has 16 residues. This CDR3 reads CASSLMPSGRGSEQFF. CDR3 coding DNA: TGTGCCAGCAGCTTAATGCCTAGCGGGAGGGGTAGCGAGCAGTTCTTC.

The chain links TRBV10-2 to TRBJ2-7, with 8 bases fitting TRBD2. The CDR3 consists of 13 residues. Looked up from germline, CDR1 is WSHSY and CDR2 is SAAADI. The ends lost 7 bases at V and 7 bases at J; junction bases unmatched: 9. The CDR3 is CASMSGSPWEQYF. For the CDR3, the DNA is TGCGCCAGCATGAGCGGGAGTCCCTGGGAGCAGTACTTC.

The V and J genes are TRBV2 and TRBJ2-3; D gene uncertain. Germline V gene lookup returns CDR1 SNHLY and CDR2 FYNNEI. V dropped 2 bases and J dropped 9 bases, with 12 bases sitting between them. This CDR3 is 13 amino acids long. CDR3 nucleotide sequence: TGTGCCAGCAGTGAACCAAGAGGTCAAACGCAGTATTTT. Translated: CASSEPRGQTQYF.

The chain recombines TRBV5-5 with TRBJ2-3; D gene uncertain. There are 13 residues in the CDR3. Between the trimmed V and J ends, which lost 0 bases and 2 bases, there was a span of 4 bases. Germline V gene lookup returns CDR1 SGHKS and CDR2 YYEKEE (reference sequence). CDR3: CASSLEYTDTQYF. The CDR3 DNA reads as TGTGCCAGCAGCTTGGAATACACAGATACGCAGTATTTT.

The chain links TRBV7-9 to TRBJ1-1; D gene uncertain. The germline CDR1 and CDR2 sequences are SEHNR and FQNEAQ (reference sequence). Trimming shortened V by 5 bases and J by 12 bases, and 16 bases separated the two germline ends. The CDR3 runs 12 residues. Here the CDR3 reads CASSPPTGKSFF. CDR3 nucleotide sequence: TGTGCCAGCAGCCCCCCGACCGGGAAGTCTTTCTTT.

This clone was found once. The rearrangement links TRBV7-8 to TRBJ1-6, with 8 bases fitting TRBD1. The CDR3 length is 15 residues. V shed 1 base and J 9 bases; nucleotides not matched to a gene: 5. Looked up from germline, CDR1 is SGHVS and CDR2 is FQNEAQ. The CDR3 nucleotides are TGTGCCAGCAGCTTAGGGGGGGGGACAGGTTCACCCCTCCACTTT. The encoded protein is CASSLGGGTGSPLHF.

V gene TRBV28 combines with J gene TRBJ1-5; maybe TRBD1 (6 bases). CDR1 is MDHEN, CDR2 SYDVKM, per germline. The CDR3 runs to 16 residues. The V and J ends lost 2 bases and 6 bases respectively, with 17 bases between them. The DNA of the CDR3 is TGTGCCAGCAGTTTAAGGGCCGGACAGTTTGGTCAGCCCCAGCATTTT. Its protein product is CASSLRAGQFGQPQHF.

V and J are TRBV11-2 and TRBJ2-5; perhaps D is TRBD1 or TRBD2 (5 bases each). The CDR3 extends over 14 amino acids. The germline V gene has CDR1 SGHAT and CDR2 FQNNGV. The V end lost 6 bases, the J end lost 4 bases, and 15 bases lay between the germline ends. CDR3 in DNA: TGTGCCAGCAGACCCCCCCCGGGGCCAGAGACCCAGTACTTC. It translates to CASRPPPGPETQYF. The variable domain in full, with the rest retrieved from reference TRBV11-2 and TRBJ2-5, is EAGVAQSPRYKIIEKRQSVAFWCNPISGHATLYWYQQILGQGPKLLIQFQNNGVVDDSQLPKDRFSAERLKGVDSTLKIQPAKLEDSAVYLCASRPPPGPETQYFGPGTRLLVL.

This clone has a single count. V and J are TRBV24-1 and TRBJ1-2, with D unclear. The V gene's germline CDR1 is KGHDR and CDR2 SFDVKD. The CDR3 loop spans 13 amino acids. V was clipped by 3 bases and J by 8 bases, with 12 bases between them. The CDR3 DNA reads TGTGCCACCAGTGATCCGATCTTCCGGGGCTACACCTTC. Its translation: CATSDPIFRGYTF.